This TCR beta chain was profiled in a study of blood T cell repertoires in COVID-19. About the research overall: Acute and convalescent COVID-19 samples came from the United States, Italy and Spain. Nucleic acid was either cDNA or gDNA, and it came from T cells, B-cell-depleted T cells, or PBMCs.

This clone showed up just a few times. Generated by immunoSEQ multiplex PCR, the TCRdb table keeps only in-frame clones and is missing some. The sample holds 45,000 to 50,000 clones, 70% to 90% seen once. Enrolled during active infection, Seattle patients were then followed longitudinally. This CDR3 region has 14 residues. The V end lost 0 bases, the J end lost 6 bases, and 10 bases lay between the germline ends. Germline V gene lookup returns CDR1 LGHNA and CDR2 YNFKEQ. The clonotype originates from a woman older than 75 with COVID-19, enrolled during active disease. The chain employs TRBV4-2 and TRBJ2-3; D may be TRBD2 (6 bases). Specimen: peripheral blood. The CDR3 reads CASSQDSDYDTQYF. As DNA, the CDR3 is TGTGCCAGCAGCCAAGATTCGGACTACGATACGCAGTATTTT.